This T cell receptor (beta chain) is from a study of CD8+ T cells in alopecia areata. About the research overall: Among treated patients, oral tofacitinib was administered at 5 to 10 mg twice daily. Findings of the study overall: Tofacitinib delivered significant drops in scalp clonality and in expanded CD8+ clones among the top 100.

As to this clone: The antigen remains unidentified.

Isolated RNA was reverse transcribed into cDNA used as the sequencing template. The repertoire was sequenced with immunoSEQ multiplex PCR; TCRdb's copy has only in-frame clones and lacks some. Among approximately 170,000 clones, 60% were seen once, and the ten largest hold 14%. Treatment specified: oral pan-JAK inhibitor, 5-10 mg twice daily. Both peripheral blood and punch biopsies of lesional scalp skin were obtained from patients who had alopecia areata. The sequenced sample was CD4+ T cells sorted from blood, obtained at week 24, from a patient treated with tofacitinib. This clonotype originated in a human donor with alopecia areata.

CDR3 bases: TGTGCCAGCAGTGCAATGGGACAGTGGGATGAAAAACTGTTTTTT. It is translated as CASSAMGQWDEKLFF. The V and J genes are TRBV27 and TRBJ1-4, with 7 bases fitting TRBD1. The V segment lost 5 bases and the J segment 6 bases; nucleotides outside the gene matches: 9. CDR3 length: 15 amino acids. Germline-derived CDR1 and CDR2 are MNHEY and SMNVEV (reference sequence).